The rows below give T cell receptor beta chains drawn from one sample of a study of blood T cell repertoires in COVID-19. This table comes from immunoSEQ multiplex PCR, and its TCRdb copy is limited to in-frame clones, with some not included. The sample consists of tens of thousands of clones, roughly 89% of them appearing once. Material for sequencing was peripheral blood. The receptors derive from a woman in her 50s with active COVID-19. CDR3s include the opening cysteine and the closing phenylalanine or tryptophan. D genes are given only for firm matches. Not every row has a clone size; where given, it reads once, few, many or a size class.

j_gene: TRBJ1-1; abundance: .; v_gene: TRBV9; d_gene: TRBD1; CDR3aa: CASSKSRQGRTEAFF; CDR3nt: TGTGCCAGCAGCAAATCCCGACAGGGTAGAACTGAAGCTTTCTTT
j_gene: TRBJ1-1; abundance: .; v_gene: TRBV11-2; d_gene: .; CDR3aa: CASKQGSGNTEAFF; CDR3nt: TGTGCCAGCAAACAGGGATCCGGGAACACTGAAGCTTTCTTT
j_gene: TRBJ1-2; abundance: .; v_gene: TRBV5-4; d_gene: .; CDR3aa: CASSLGAEPYGYTF; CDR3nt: TGTGCCAGCAGCTTGGGTGCAGAACCTTATGGCTACACCTTC
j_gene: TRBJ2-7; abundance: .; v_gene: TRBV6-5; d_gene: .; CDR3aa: CASKEASSEQYF; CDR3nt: TGTGCCAGCAAAGAGGCCTCTAGCGAGCAGTACTTC
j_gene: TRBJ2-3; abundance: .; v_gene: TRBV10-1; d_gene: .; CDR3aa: CASSDRGGERGGADTQYF; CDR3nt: TGCGCCAGCAGTGACCGCGGGGGCGAGCGAGGAGGGGCAGATACGCAGTATTTT
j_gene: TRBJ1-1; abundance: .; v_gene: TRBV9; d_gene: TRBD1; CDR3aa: CASSVRTGLGTEAFF; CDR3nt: TGTGCCAGCAGCGTACGGACAGGGCTCGGCACTGAAGCTTTCTTT
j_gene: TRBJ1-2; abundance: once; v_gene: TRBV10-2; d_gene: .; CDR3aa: CASKGDSFGYTF; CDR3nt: TGCGCCAGCAAAGGGGATTCGTTTGGCTACACCTTC
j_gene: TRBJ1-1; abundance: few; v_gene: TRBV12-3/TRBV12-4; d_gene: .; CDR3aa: CASTQGRARAFF; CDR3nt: TGTGCCAGCACCCAGGGGAGGGCTCGGGCTTTCTTT
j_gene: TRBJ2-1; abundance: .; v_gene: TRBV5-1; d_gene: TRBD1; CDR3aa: CASSPPGQGGNEQFF; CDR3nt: TGCGCCAGCAGCCCACCGGGACAGGGCGGCAATGAGCAGTTCTTC
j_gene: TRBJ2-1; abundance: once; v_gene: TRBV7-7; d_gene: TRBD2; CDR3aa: CARLAHNEQFF; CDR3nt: TGTGCTAGACTAGCGCACAATGAGCAGTTCTTC
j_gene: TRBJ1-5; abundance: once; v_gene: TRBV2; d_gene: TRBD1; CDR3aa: CASSGDRGNQPQHF; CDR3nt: TGTGCCAGCAGCGGGGACAGGGGCAATCAGCCCCAGCATTTT
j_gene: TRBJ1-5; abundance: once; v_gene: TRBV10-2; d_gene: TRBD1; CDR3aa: CASSTSGTGGQPQHF; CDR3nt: TGCGCCAGCAGTACCTCCGGGACAGGCGGTCAGCCCCAGCATTTT
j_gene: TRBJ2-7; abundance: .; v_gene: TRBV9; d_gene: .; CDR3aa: CASSPQYEQYF; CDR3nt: TGTGCCAGCAGCCCCCAATACGAGCAGTACTTC
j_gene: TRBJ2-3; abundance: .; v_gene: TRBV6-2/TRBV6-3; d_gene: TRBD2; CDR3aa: CASSYRLAGGADTQYF; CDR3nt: TGTGCCAGCAGTTATCGGCTAGCGGGAGGGGCAGATACGCAGTATTTT
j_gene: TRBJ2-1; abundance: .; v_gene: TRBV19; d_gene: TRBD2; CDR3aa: CASSMAGGRYEQFF; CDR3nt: TGTGCCAGTAGTATGGCGGGAGGGCGGTATGAGCAGTTCTTC
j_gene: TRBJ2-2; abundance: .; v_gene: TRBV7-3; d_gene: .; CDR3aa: CASSLRGRSRDTGELFF; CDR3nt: TGTGCCAGCAGCTTAAGAGGAAGGTCCAGGGACACCGGGGAGCTGTTTTTT
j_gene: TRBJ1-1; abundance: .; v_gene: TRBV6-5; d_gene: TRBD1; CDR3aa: CASSPQGAHTEAFF; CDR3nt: TGTGCCAGCAGTCCCCAGGGGGCCCACACTGAAGCTTTCTTT
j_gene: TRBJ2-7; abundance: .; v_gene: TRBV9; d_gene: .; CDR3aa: CASSVAASSYEQYF; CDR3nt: TGTGCCAGCAGCGTAGCGGCTAGCAGTTACGAGCAGTACTTC
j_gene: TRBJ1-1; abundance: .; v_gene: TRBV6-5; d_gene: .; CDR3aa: CASAQLNTEAFF; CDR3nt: TGTGCCAGCGCTCAGTTGAACACTGAAGCTTTCTTT
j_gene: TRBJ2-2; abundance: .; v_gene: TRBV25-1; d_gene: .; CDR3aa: CASSEFPGLSTGELFF; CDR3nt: TGTGCCAGCAGTGAATTCCCAGGCCTAAGCACCGGGGAGCTGTTTTTT
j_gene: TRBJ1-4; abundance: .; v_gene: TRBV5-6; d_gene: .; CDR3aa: CASSLTRQINEKLFF; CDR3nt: TGTGCCAGCAGCCTGACCCGACAGATTAATGAAAAACTGTTTTTT
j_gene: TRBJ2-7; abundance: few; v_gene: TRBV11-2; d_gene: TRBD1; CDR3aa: CASSLQTGESYEQYF; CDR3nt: TGTGCCAGCAGCTTACAAACAGGGGAATCCTACGAGCAGTACTTC
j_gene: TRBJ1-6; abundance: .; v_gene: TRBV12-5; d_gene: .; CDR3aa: CASGTSAYNSPLHF; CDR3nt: TGTGCTAGTGGGACCAGCGCCTATAATTCACCCCTCCACTTT
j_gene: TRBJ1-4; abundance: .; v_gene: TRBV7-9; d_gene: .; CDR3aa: CASSGGPPANEKLFF; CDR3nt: TGTGCCAGCAGCGGAGGACCGCCAGCTAATGAAAAACTGTTTTTT
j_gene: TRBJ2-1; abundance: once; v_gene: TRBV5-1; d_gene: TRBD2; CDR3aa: CASSRAGTSAGNEQFF; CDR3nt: TGCGCCAGCAGCCGTGCTGGGACTAGCGCCGGCAATGAGCAGTTCTTC
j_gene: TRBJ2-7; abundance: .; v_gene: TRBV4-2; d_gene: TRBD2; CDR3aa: CASSRGVLAGAYEQYF; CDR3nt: TGTGCCAGCAGCCGGGGGGTGCTAGCGGGTGCCTACGAGCAGTACTTC
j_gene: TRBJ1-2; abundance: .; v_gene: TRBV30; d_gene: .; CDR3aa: CAWVTLGYGYTF; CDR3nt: TGTGCCTGGGTGACACTAGGCTATGGCTACACCTTC
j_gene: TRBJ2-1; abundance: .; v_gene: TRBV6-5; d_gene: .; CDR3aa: CASSPDGSSYNEQFF; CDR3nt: TGTGCCAGCAGTCCAGACGGGAGCTCCTACAATGAGCAGTTCTTC
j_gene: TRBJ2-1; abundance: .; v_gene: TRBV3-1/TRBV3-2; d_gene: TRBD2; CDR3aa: CAAGTSGNNEQFF; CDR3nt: TGTGCCGCCGGGACTAGCGGCAACAATGAGCAGTTCTTC
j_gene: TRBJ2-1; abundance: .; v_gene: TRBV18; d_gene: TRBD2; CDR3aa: CASSDLAGVLDEQFF; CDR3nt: TGTGCCAGCTCAGATCTAGCGGGAGTTTTGGATGAGCAGTTCTTC
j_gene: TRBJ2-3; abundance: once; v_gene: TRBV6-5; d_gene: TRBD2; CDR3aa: CASSLDGRAADTQYF; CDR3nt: TGTGCCAGCAGTCTTGACGGGAGGGCTGCAGATACGCAGTATTTT
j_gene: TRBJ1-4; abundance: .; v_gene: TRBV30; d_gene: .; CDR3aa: CAARHRAGNEKLFF; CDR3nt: TGTGCCGCGCGTCACAGGGCCGGCAATGAAAAACTGTTTTTT
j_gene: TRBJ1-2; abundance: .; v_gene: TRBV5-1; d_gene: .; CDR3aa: CASSFQGSLDGYTF; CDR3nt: TGCGCCAGCAGCTTCCAGGGGAGCCTTGATGGCTACACCTTC
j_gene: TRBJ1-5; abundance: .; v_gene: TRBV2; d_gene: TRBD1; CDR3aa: CASRSTGGLNQPQHF; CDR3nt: TGTGCCAGCAGATCAACAGGGGGCCTCAATCAGCCCCAGCATTTT
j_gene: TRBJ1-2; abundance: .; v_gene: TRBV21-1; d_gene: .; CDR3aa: CASSRKTLQGAGGYTF; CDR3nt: TGTGCCAGCAGCAGAAAGACCTTACAGGGGGCGGGTGGCTACACCTTC
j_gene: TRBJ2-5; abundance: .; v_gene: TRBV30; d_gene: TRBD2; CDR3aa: CAWSPLAGGAETQYF; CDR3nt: TGTGCCTGGAGTCCCCTAGCGGGAGGGGCAGAGACCCAGTACTTC
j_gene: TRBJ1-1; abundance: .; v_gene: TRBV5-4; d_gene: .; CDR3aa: CASSLIGLNTEAFF; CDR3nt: TGTGCCAGCAGCTTGATCGGTTTGAACACTGAAGCTTTCTTT
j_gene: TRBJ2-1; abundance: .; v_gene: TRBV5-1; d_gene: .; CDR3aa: CASSLGTVSYNEQFF; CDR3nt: TGCGCCAGCAGCTTGGGGACAGTCTCCTACAATGAGCAGTTCTTC
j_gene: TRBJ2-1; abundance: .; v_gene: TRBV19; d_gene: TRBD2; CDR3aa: CASSLAGHYNEQFF; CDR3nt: TGTGCCAGTAGCCTAGCGGGACACTACAATGAGCAGTTCTTC
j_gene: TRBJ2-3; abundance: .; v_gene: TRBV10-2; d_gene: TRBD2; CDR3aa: CASSENRLAGGADTQYF; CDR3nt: TGCGCCAGCAGTGAGAACCGACTAGCGGGAGGGGCAGATACGCAGTATTTT
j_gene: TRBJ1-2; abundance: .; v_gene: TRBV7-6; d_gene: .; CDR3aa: CASSPLSGGLYGYTF; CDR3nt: TGTGCCAGCAGCCCCTTATCCGGGGGACTTTATGGCTACACCTTC
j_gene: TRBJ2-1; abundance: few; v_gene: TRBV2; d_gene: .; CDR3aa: CASSEGRAFLNEQFF; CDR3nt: TGTGCCAGCAGTGAAGGGAGGGCCTTCCTCAATGAGCAGTTCTTC
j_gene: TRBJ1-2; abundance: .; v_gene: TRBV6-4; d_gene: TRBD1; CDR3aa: CASSPQGADGYTF; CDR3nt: TGTGCCAGCAGTCCCCAGGGGGCAGATGGCTACACCTTC
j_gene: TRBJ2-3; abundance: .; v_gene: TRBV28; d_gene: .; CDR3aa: CASSLQVTSTDTQYF; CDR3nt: TGTGCCAGCAGTTTACAGGTTACTAGCACAGATACGCAGTATTTT
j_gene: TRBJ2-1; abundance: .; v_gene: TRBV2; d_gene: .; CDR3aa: CASSESLGGRGEQFF; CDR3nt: TGTGCCAGCAGTGAGTCCCTAGGAGGTCGGGGTGAGCAGTTCTTC
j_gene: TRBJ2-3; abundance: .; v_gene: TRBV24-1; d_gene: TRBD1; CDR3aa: CATGQGSTDTQYF; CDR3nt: TGTGCCACCGGACAGGGGAGCACAGATACGCAGTATTTT
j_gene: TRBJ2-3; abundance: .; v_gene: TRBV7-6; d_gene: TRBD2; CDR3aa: CASSLGTSGRVRDTQYF; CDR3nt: TGTGCCAGCAGCTTAGGTACTAGCGGGAGAGTCCGAGATACGCAGTATTTT
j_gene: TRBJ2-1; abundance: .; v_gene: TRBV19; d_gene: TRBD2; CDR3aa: CASSKGGAYNEQFF; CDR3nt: TGTGCCAGTAGTAAGGGAGGGGCCTACAATGAGCAGTTCTTC
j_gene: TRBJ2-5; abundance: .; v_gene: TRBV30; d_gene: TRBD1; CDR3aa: CACSLGTGGAGGGTQYF; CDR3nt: TGTGCCTGTTCACTCGGGACAGGGGGGGCCGGAGGAGGGACCCAGTACTTC
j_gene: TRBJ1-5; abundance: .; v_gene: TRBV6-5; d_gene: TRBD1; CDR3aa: CASREDRAGQPQHF; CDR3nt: TGTGCCAGCAGGGAGGACAGGGCAGGGCAGCCCCAGCATTTT
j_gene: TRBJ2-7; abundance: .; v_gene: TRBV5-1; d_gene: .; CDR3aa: CASSITPGEVWEQYF; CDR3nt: TGCGCCAGCAGCATCACCCCAGGGGAAGTTTGGGAGCAGTACTTC
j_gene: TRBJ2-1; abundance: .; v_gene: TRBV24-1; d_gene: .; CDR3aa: CATSDARLPYNEQFF; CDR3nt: TGTGCCACCAGTGATGCCAGATTGCCTTACAATGAGCAGTTCTTC
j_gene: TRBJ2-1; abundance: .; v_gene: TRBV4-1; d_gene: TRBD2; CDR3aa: CASSQGALAGVRTPTNEQFF; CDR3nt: TGCGCCAGCAGCCAAGGTGCACTAGCGGGAGTGAGAACCCCTACGAATGAGCAGTTCTTC
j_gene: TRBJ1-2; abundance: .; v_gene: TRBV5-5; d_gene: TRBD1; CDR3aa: CASSTGTGYLEDTF; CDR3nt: TGTGCCAGCAGCACCGGGACAGGGTATTTGGAAGACACCTTC
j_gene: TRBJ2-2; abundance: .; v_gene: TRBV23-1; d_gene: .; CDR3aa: CASSQSTGVRTGELFF; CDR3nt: TGCGCCAGCAGTCAATCGACGGGAGTTAGGACCGGGGAGCTGTTTTTT
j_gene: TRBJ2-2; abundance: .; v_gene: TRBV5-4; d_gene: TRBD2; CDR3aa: CASSRSSGSIPGELFF; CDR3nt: TGTGCCAGCAGCCGAAGTAGCGGGAGTATCCCCGGGGAGCTGTTTTTT
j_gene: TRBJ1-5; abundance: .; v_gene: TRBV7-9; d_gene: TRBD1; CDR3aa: CASSSDRGREQPQHF; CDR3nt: TGTGCCAGCAGCTCAGACAGGGGGCGAGAACAGCCCCAGCATTTT
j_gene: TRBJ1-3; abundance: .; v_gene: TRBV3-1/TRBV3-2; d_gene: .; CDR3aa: CASSQDGRSGNTIYF; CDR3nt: TGTGCCAGCAGCCAAGACGGTAGATCTGGAAACACCATATATTTT